The source of this T cell receptor beta chain is a study of response to subunit inactivated influenza vaccine. A single record per CDR3 protein comes from TCRdb applying MiXCR to the RT-PCR reads. Among 500,000 to 650,000 distinct CDR3 sequences listed, about 7.6% were seen once. Sequencing used PBMCs from blood, obtained less than 30 months after vaccination. The TCR comes from a man aged 45 to 70 who received an inactivated influenza vaccine.

The CDR3 nucleotides read TGTGCCAGCAGACAGGACAGGGAGTGGGCCAATCAGCCCCAGCATTTT. It yields the protein CASRQDREWANQPQHF. The rearrangement joins TRBV28 to TRBJ1-5; TRBD1 matches 8 bases. The length of the CDR3 is 16 residues. V lost 6 bases to trimming and J lost 3 bases; unmatched junction nucleotides: 10. Germline lookup yields CDR1 MDHEN and CDR2 SYDVKM.